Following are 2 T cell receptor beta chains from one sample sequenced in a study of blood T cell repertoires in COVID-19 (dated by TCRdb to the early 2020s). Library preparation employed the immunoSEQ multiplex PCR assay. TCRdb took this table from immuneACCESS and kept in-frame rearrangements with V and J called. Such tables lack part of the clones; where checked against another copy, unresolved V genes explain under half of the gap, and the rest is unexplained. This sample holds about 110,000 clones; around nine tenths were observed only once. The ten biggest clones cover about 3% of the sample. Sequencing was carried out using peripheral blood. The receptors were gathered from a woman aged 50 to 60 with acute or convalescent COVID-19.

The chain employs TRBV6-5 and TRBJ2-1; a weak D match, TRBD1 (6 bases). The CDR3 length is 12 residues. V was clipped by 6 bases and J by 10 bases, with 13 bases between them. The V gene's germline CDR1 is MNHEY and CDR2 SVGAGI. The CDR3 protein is CASSFRGTEQFF. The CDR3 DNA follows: TGTGCCAGCAGCTTCAGGGGCACCGAGCAGTTCTTC.

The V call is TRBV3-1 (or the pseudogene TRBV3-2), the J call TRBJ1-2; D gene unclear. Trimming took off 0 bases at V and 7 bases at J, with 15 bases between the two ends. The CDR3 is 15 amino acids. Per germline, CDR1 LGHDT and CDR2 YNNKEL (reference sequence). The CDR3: CASSQDWARRGGYTF. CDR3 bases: TGTGCCAGCAGCCAAGACTGGGCGCGGCGGGGTGGCTACACCTTC.